The TCR beta chain under discussion was sequenced for a study of blood T cell repertoires in COVID-19. Study-level information: Acute-phase and convalescent COVID-19 samples originated in the United States, Italy and Spain. From T cells, B-cell-depleted T cells, or PBMCs came the material, which was cDNA or gDNA.

Produced via immunoSEQ multiplex PCR; TCRdb's table is partial and in-frame only. This sample has about 210,000 clones; under 95% occur once, and the top ten carry 1% to 1.5%. Germline V gene data show CDR1 as SGDLS and CDR2 as YYNGEE. This CDR3 comprises 13 residues. V was shortened by 3 bases and J by 5 bases, with 9 bases between the two germline ends. The clonotype was recovered from a man aged 30-40 years with acute or convalescent COVID-19. Sequencing used peripheral blood. The chain is built from TRBV9 and TRBJ2-1; weak D call: TRBD1 (5 bases). The CDR3 DNA sequence: TGTGCCAGCAGCGCTTTGGGGCACAATGAGCAGTTCTTC. Protein product: CASSALGHNEQFF. Full variable domain (remainder filled in from reference TRBV9 and TRBJ2-1): DSGVTQTPKHLITATGQRVTLRCSPRSGDLSVYWYQQSLDQGLQFLIQYYNGEERAKGNILERFSAQQFPDLHSELNLSSLELGDSALYFCASSALGHNEQFFGPGTRLTVL.